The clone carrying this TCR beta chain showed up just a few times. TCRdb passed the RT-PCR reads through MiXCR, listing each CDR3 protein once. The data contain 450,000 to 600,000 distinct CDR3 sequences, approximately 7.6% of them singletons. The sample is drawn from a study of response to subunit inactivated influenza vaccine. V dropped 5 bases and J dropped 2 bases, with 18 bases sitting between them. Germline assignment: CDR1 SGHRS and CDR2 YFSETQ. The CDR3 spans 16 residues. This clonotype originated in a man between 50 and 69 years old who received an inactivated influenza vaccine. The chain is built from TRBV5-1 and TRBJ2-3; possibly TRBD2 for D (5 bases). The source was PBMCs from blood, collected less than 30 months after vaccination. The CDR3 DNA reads TGCGCCAGCAGGCCCTGGGGAGTGGGCAACACAGATACGCAGTATTTT. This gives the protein CASRPWGVGNTDTQYF.